This T cell receptor beta chain came from a study of blood T cell repertoires in COVID-19. Turning to the study itself: T cells, B-cell-depleted T cells, or PBMCs provided the cDNA or gDNA that served as material.

In the original analysis: Amplification from reference gene primers served as the basis for estimated nucleated cell counts. Sequenced by immunoSEQ multiplex PCR; TCRdb stores in-frame clones only, minus some. V and J calls plus clone size are reproduced from that table; the DNA served to infer D and trimming. Counted here are roughly 57,000 clones, roughly 90% occurring once; the ten biggest clones make up around a fifth. The CDR3 has 17 amino acids. Trimming pared 4 bases from V and 0 bases from J, leaving 16 bases between. Germline CDR1 is LGHNA and CDR2 is YSLEER. The sequence came from a human donor in a cohort sampled during active COVID-19. The V gene is TRBV4-3, the J gene TRBJ2-1; TRBD2 is a possible D gene (6 bases). Material for sequencing was peripheral blood. The CDR3: CASSRDILATSYNEQFF. Written as DNA, the CDR3 is TGCGCCAGCAGCCGTGACATACTAGCTACCTCCTACAATGAGCAGTTCTTC.